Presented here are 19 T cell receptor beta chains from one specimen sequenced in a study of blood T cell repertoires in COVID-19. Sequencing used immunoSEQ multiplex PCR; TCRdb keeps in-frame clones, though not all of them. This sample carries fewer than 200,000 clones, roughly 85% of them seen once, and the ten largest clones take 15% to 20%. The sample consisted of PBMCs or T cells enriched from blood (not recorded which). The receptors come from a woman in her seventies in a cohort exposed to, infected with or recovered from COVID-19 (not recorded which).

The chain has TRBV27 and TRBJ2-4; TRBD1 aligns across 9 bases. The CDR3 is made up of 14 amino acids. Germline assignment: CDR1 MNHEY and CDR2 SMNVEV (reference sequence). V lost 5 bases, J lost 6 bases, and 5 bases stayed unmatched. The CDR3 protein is CASSRDRDGNIQYF. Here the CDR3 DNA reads TGTGCCAGCAGTCGGGACAGGGATGGAAACATTCAGTACTTC.

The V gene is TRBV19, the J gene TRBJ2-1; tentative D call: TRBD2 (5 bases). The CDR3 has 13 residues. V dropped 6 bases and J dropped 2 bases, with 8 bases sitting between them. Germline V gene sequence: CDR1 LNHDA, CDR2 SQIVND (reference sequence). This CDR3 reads CASRDLTYNEQFF. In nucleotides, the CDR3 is TGTGCCAGTAGGGACTTAACCTACAATGAGCAGTTCTTC.

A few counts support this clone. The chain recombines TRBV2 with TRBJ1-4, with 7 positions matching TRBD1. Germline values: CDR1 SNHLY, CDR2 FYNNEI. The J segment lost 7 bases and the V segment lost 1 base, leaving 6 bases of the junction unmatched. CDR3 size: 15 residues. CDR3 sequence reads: CASSEDGGGFEKLFF. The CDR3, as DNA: TGTGCCAGCAGTGAAGACGGAGGGGGCTTTGAAAAACTGTTTTTT.

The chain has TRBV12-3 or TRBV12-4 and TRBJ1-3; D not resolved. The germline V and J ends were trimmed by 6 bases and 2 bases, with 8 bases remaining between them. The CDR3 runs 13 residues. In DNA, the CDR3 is TGTGCCAGCAGAATCGGGGCTGGAAACACCATATATTTT. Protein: CASRIGAGNTIYF.

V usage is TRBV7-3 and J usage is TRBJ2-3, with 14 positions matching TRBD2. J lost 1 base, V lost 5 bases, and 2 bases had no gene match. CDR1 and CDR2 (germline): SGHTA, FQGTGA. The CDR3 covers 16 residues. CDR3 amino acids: CASSQGLAGGTDTQYF. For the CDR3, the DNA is TGTGCCAGCAGCCAGGGACTAGCGGGAGGCACAGATACGCAGTATTTT.

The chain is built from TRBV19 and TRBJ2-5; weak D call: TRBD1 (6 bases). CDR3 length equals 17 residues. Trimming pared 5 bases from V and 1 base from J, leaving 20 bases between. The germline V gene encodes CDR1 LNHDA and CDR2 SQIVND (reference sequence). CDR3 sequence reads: CASSRSPRGPIQETQYF. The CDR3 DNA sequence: TGTGCCAGTAGTCGGAGTCCCAGGGGCCCTATCCAAGAGACCCAGTACTTC.

The CDR3 sequence: CAIMVGGAGETQYF. As DNA, the CDR3 is TGTGCCATCATGGTAGGGGGCGCCGGGGAGACCCAGTACTTC. The genes are TRBV10-3 and TRBJ2-5, with 7 bases matching TRBD1. Germline V gene data show CDR1 as ENHRY and CDR2 as SYGVKD. V trimming: 7 bases; J trimming: 5 bases; junction bases outside the gene matches: 10. The CDR3 length is 14 residues.

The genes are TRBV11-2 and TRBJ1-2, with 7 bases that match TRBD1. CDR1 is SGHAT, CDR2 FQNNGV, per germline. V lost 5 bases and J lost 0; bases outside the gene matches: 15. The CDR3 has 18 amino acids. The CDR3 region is CASSLIRQGGEANYGYTF. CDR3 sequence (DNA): TGTGCCAGCAGCCTGATTAGACAGGGAGGAGAAGCTAACTATGGCTACACCTTC.

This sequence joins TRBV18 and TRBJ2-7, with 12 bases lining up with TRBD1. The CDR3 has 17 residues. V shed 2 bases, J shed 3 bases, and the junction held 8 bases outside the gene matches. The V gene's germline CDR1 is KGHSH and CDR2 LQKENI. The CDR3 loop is CASSPGQGQGAFYEQYF. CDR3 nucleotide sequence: TGTGCCAGCTCACCAGGGCAGGGACAGGGGGCTTTCTACGAGCAGTACTTC.

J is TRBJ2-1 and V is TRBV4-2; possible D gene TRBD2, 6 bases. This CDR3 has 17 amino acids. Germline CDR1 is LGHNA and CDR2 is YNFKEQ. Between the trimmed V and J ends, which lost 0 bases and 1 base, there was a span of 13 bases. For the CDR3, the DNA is TGTGCCAGCAGCCAAGATTCCGGGGGAGTTTCCTACAATGAGCAGTTCTTC. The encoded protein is CASSQDSGGVSYNEQFF.

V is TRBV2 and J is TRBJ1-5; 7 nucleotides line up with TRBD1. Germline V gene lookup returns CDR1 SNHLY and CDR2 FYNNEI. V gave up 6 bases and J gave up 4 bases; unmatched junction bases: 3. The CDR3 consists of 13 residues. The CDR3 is CASSTGQNQPQHF. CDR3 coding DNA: TGTGCCAGCAGCACGGGACAGAATCAGCCCCAGCATTTT.

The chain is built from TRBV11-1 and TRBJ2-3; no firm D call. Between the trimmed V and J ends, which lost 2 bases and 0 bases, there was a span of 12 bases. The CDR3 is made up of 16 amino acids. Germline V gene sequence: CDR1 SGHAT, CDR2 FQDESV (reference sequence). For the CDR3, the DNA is TGTGCCAGCAGCTTATTGTACTCAACTAGCACAGATACGCAGTATTTT. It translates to CASSLLYSTSTDTQYF.

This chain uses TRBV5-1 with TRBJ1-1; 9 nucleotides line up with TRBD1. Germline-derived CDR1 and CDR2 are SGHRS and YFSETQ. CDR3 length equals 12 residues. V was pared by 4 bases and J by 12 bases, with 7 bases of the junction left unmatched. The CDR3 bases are TGCGCCAGCAGCCTAGGGGGGACAGGGACTTTCTTT. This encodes CASSLGGTGTFF.

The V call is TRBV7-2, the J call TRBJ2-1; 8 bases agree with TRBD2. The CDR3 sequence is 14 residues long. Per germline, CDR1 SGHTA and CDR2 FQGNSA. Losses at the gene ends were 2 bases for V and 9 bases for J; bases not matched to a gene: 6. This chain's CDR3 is CASSLNGRDGEQFF. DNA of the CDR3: TGTGCCAGCAGCTTAAACGGGAGGGACGGTGAGCAGTTCTTC.

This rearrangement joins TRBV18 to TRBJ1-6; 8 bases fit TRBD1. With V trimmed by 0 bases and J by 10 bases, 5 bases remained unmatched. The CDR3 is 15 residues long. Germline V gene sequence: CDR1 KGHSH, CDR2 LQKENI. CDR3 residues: CASSPPTGVGSPLHF. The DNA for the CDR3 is TGTGCCAGCTCACCACCGACAGGGGTAGGATCACCCCTCCACTTT. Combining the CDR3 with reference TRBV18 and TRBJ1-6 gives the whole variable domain NAGVMQNPRHLVRRRGQEARLRCSPMKGHSHVYWYRQLPEEGLKFMVYLQKENIIDESGMPKERFSAEFPKEGPSILRIQQVVRGDSAAYFCASSPPTGVGSPLHFGNGTRLTVT.

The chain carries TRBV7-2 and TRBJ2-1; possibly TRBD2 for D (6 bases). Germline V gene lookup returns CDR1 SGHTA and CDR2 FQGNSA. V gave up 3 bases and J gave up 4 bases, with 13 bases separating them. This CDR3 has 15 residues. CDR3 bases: TGTGCCAGCAGCTTTGGGACTCGGGGATACAATGAGCAGTTCTTC. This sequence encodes CASSFGTRGYNEQFF.

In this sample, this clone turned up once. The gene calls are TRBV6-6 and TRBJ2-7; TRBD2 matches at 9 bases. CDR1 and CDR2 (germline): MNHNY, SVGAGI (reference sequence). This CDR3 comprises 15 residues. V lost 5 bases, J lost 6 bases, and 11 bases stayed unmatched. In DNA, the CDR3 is TGTGCCAGCAGTCCCGACCTAGCGGGAACCGGCGAGCAGTACTTC. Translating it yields CASSPDLAGTGEQYF.

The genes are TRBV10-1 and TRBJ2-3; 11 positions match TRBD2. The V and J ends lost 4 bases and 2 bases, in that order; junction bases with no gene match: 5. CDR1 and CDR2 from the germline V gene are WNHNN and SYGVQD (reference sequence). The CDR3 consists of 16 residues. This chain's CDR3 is CASSARLAGLTDTQYF. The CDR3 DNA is TGCGCCAGCAGTGCGCGACTAGCGGGGCTCACAGATACGCAGTATTTT.

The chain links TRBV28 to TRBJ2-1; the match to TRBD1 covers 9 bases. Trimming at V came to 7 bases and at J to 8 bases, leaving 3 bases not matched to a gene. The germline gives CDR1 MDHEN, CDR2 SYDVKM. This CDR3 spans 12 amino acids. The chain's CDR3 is CASKTGGYEQFF. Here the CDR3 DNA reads TGTGCCAGCAAGACAGGGGGGTATGAGCAGTTCTTC.